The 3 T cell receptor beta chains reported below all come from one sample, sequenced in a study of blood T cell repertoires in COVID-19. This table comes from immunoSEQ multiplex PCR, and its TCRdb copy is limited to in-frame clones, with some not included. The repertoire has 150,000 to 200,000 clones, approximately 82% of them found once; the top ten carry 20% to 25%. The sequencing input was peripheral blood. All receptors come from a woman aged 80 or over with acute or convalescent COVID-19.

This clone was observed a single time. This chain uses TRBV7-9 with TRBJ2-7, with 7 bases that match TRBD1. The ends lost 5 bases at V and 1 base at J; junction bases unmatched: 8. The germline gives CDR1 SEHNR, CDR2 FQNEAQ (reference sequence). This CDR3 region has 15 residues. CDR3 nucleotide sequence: TGTGCCAGCAGCCGTTCCGGGACAGTTTCCTACGAGCAGTACTTC. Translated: CASSRSGTVSYEQYF.

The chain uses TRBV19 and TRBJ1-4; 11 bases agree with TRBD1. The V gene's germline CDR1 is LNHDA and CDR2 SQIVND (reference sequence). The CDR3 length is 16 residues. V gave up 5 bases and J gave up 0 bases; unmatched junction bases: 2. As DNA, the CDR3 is TGTGCCAGTAGTGCGGACAGGGGGCCAACTAATGAAAAACTGTTTTTT. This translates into CASSADRGPTNEKLFF.

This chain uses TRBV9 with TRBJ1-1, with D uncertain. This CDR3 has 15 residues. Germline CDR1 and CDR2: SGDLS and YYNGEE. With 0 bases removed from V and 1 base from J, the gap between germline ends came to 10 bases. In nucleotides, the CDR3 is TGTGCCAGCAGCGTAGGGGCAGTTTCGAACACTGAAGCTTTCTTT. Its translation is CASSVGAVSNTEAFF.